The 11 T cell receptor beta chains given below trace back to one sample, sequenced in a study of cytomegalovirus exposure and HLA in healthy donors. It was with 60 Vbeta and 13 Jbeta primers that the PCR ran. Profiling relied on immunoSEQ multiplex PCR, and the TCRdb table lists in-frame clones only, not all of them. The data contain some 110,000 clones, 60% to 80% of them singletons. The material sequenced was PBMCs. The origin of the receptors is a man in his forties or fifties in good health and CMV-seronegative.

This clone came up a few times. The chain combines TRBV19 with TRBJ1-4, with D perhaps TRBD1 (6 bases). The CDR3 has 16 amino acids. Germline values: CDR1 LNHDA, CDR2 SQIVND (reference sequence). Trimming took off 6 bases at V and 1 base at J, with 15 bases between the two ends. The CDR3 protein is CASRAAGVVTNEKLFF. DNA for the CDR3: TGTGCCAGTAGAGCGGCAGGGGTAGTAACTAATGAAAAACTGTTTTTT. Filled out from reference TRBV19 and TRBJ1-4, the complete variable domain reads DGGITQSPKYLFRKEGQNVTLSCEQNLNHDAMYWYRQDPGQGLRLIYYSQIVNDFQKGDIAEGYSVSREKKESFPLTVTSAQKNPTAFYLCASRAAGVVTNEKLFFGSGTQLSVL.

The genes are TRBV5-1 and TRBJ2-1; 7 positions match TRBD1. V shed 0 bases, J shed 4 bases, and the junction held 10 bases outside the gene matches. CDR3 size: 17 residues. Germline CDR1 and CDR2: SGHRS and YFSETQ. CDR3 nucleotides: TGCGCCAGCAGCTTGGCCGGAGGCAGGGGGAGATACAATGAGCAGTTCTTC. Translation gives CASSLAGGRGRYNEQFF.

The V gene is TRBV14, the J gene TRBJ1-1; D is perhaps TRBD1 (6 bases). V was trimmed by 5 bases and J by 11 bases, leaving 18 bases between them. Germline V CDR1 and CDR2: SGHDN, FVKESK. This CDR3 spans 13 amino acids. CDR3 in DNA: TGTGCCAGCAGCAAGGGGGGGCCTTGGAGGGCTTTCTTT. It yields the protein CASSKGGPWRAFF.

The chain couples TRBV18 to TRBJ2-2; TRBD1 matches at 7 bases. CDR1 KGHSH and CDR2 LQKENI come from the germline V gene. The CDR3 runs 16 residues. J gave up 1 base and V 5 bases, and 7 bases lay outside the gene matches. In DNA form, the CDR3 reads TGTGCCAGCTCAAGGACAGGCTTACAGAACACCGGGGAGCTGTTTTTT. Its translation is CASSRTGLQNTGELFF.

The CDR3 is CASSGPGLANYEQYF. CDR3 nucleotide sequence: TGTGCCAGCAGTGGACCGGGACTAGCTAACTACGAGCAGTACTTC. This chain joins TRBV6-1 and TRBJ2-5; TRBD2 aligns across 9 bases. The J call could be wrong; TRBJ2-7 is a better fit for the DNA end. The CDR3 is 15 amino acids. CDR1 and CDR2 from the germline V gene are MNHNS and SASEGT.

The chain couples TRBV5-4 to TRBJ1-2; the D gene is possibly TRBD1 (5 bases). The ends were cut back, 2 bases at V and 5 bases at J, with 10 bases in the middle. Looked up from germline, CDR1 is SGHNT and CDR2 is YYREEE (reference sequence). CDR3 length: 13 residues. CDR3 loop: CASSFQGGYGYTF. CDR3 DNA: TGTGCCAGCAGCTTCCAGGGTGGGTATGGCTACACCTTC.

This clone was picked up a small number of times. The chain employs TRBV7-8 and TRBJ1-1; D unclear. Trimming removed 0 bases from V and 8 bases from J, with 7 bases in between. CDR1 is SGHVS, CDR2 FQNEAQ, per germline. The CDR3 runs 12 residues. CDR3 DNA sequence: TGTGCCAGCAGCTTAGCAACCGGGGAAGCTTTCTTT. It specifies CASSLATGEAFF.

This clone was seen only a few times. The gene calls are TRBV27 and TRBJ2-7, with 8 bases fitting TRBD2. The V gene's germline CDR1 is MNHEY and CDR2 SMNVEV (reference sequence). J was trimmed by 3 bases and V by 3 bases; bases with no gene match: 7. This CDR3 spans 15 amino acids. CDR3 DNA sequence: TGTGCCAGCAGTTTTAGGAAGCGGGGGAACTACGAGCAGTACTTC. Protein product: CASSFRKRGNYEQYF.

By share of the sample, this clone is medium-sized. This chain uses TRBV6-1 with TRBJ1-6; the match to TRBD1 covers 11 bases. CDR1 is MNHNS and CDR2 is SASEGT in the germline V gene. The CDR3 runs to 16 residues. Trimming at V came to 3 bases and at J to 14 bases, leaving 12 bases not matched to a gene. The CDR3: CASSEVGGTGGTSLHF. The DNA of the CDR3 is TGTGCCAGCAGTGAGGTGGGTGGGACAGGGGGAACGTCCCTCCACTTT.

V gene TRBV14 combines with J gene TRBJ2-3; 9 bases match TRBD1. CDR3 size: 17 residues. Germline V gene lookup returns CDR1 SGHDN and CDR2 FVKESK. Trimming at V came to 0 bases and at J to 4 bases, leaving 8 bases not matched to a gene. CDR3 amino acids: CASSQDWGDRAADTQYF. The CDR3 bases are TGTGCCAGCAGCCAAGATTGGGGGGACAGGGCTGCAGATACGCAGTATTTT.

J is TRBJ2-1 and V is TRBV9; 13 bases align to TRBD2. This CDR3 has 16 amino acids. Unmatched junction bases numbered 9, after V lost 3 bases and J lost 9 bases. Germline V gives CDR1 SGDLS, CDR2 YYNGEE. The CDR3, as DNA: TGTGCCAGCAGCGCGGGTGGACTAGCGGGAGTGCTTGAGCAGTTCTTC. The encoded protein is CASSAGGLAGVLEQFF. The full variable domain, with the rest looked up from reference TRBV9 and TRBJ2-1, is DSGVTQTPKHLITATGQRVTLRCSPRSGDLSVYWYQQSLDQGLQFLIQYYNGEERAKGNILERFSAQQFPDLHSELNLSSLELGDSALYFCASSAGGLAGVLEQFFGPGTRLTVL.